Described below is a single TCR beta chain sequence and its context. This sample was included in a study of blood T cell repertoires in COVID-19. Study overall: Sites across the United States, Italy and Spain contributed samples from acute and convalescent COVID-19. PBMCs, B-cell-depleted T cells, or T cells were the source of the cDNA or gDNA that made up the material.

Deletions cut 3 bases from V and 2 bases from J, with 12 bases between. CDR1 is MDHEN, CDR2 SYDVKM, per germline. The CDR3 contains 15 residues. Authors' data handling: It was from reference gene primer amplification that nucleated cell counts were estimated. The assay was immunoSEQ multiplex PCR, and TCRdb's table has in-frame clones only and misses some. V and J calls and clone size are those listed in that table; D and trimming were worked out from the DNA. The sample has approximately 100,000 clones; less than 90% are singletons. The source material was peripheral blood. The gene calls are TRBV28 and TRBJ2-3; D is perhaps TRBD2 (7 bases). This clonotype was obtained from a woman aged 60 to 75 with acute or convalescent COVID-19. The CDR3 nucleotides read TGTGCCAGCAGTTTGGGCGGGGGACACACAGATACGCAGTATTTT. Its translation is CASSLGGGHTDTQYF.